The TCR beta chain under discussion was sequenced for a study of blood T cell repertoires in COVID-19. Assay: immunoSEQ multiplex PCR; the TCRdb copy retains only in-frame clones and omits some. The profile covers 300,000 to 400,000 clones, with about 90% appearing a single time and 2.5% to 4% taken by the ten largest. The sample comprised peripheral blood. The TCR sequence derives from a woman aged 18-29 years who had recovered from COVID-19.

The CDR3: CASSLQGIYTEAFF. The CDR3 region has the DNA TGTGCCAGCAGCTTGCAGGGTATTTACACTGAAGCTTTCTTT. The chain employs TRBV7-2 and TRBJ1-1; the D gene is possibly TRBD1 (5 bases). Germline CDR1 SGHTA, CDR2 FQGNSA. V was clipped by 3 bases and J by 3 bases, with 11 bases between them. The CDR3 loop spans 14 amino acids.